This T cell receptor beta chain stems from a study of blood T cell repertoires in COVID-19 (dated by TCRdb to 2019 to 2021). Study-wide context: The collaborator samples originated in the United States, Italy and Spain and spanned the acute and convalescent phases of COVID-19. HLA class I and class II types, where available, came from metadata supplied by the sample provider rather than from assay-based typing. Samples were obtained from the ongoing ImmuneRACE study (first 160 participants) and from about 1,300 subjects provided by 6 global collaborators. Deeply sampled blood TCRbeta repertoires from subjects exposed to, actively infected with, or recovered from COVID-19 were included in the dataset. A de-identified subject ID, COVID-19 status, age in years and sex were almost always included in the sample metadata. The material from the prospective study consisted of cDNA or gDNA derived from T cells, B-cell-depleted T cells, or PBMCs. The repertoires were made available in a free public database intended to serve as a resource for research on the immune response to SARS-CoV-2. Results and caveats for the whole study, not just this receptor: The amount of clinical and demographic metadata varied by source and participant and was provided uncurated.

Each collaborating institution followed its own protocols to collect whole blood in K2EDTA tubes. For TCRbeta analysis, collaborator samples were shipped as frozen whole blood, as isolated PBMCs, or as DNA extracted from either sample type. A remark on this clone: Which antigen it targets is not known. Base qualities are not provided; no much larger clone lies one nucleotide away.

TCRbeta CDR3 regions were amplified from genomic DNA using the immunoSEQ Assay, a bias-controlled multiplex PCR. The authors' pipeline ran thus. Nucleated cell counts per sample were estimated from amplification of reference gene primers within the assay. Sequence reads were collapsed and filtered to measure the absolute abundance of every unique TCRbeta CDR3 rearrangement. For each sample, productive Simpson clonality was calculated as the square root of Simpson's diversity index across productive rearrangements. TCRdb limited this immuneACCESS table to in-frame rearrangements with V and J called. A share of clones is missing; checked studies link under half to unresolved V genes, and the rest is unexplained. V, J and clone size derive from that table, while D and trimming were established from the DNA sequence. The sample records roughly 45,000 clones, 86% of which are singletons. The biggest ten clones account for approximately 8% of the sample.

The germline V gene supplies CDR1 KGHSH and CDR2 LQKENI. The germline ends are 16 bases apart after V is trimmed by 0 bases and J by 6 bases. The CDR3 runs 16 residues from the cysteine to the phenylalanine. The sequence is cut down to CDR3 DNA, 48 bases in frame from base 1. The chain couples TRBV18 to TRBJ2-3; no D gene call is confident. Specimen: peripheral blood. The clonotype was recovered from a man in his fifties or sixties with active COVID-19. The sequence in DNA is TGTGCCAGCTCACCACCCATATCTGCAATGGCTGATACGCAGTATTTT. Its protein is CASSPPISAMADTQYF.